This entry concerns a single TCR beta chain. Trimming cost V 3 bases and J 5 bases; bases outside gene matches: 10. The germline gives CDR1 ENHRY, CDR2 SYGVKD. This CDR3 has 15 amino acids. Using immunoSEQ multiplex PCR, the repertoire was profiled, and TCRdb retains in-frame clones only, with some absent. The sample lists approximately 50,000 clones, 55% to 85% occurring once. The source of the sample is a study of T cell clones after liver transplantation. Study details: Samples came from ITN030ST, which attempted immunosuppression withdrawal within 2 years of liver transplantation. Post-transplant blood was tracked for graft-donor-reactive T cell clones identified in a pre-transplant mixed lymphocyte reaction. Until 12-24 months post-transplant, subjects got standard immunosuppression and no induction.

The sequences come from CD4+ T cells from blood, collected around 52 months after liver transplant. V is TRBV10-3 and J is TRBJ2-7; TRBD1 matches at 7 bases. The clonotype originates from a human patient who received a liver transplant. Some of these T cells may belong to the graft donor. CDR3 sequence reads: CAISEPQGVKDEQYF. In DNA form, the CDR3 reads TGTGCCATCAGTGAACCCCAGGGGGTTAAAGACGAGCAGTACTTC.